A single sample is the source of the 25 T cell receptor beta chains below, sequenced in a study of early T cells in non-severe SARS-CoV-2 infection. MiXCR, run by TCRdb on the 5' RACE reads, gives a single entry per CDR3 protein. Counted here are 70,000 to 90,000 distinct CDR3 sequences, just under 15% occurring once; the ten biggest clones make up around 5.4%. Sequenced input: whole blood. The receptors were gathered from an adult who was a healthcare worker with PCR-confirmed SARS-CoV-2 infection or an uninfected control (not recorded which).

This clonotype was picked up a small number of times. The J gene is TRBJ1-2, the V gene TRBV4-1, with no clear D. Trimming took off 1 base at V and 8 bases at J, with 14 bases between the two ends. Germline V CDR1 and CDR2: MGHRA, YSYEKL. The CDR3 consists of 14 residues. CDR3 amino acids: CASSQAGAHGGYTF. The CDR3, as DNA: TGCGCCAGCAGCCAAGCAGGAGCCCATGGAGGCTACACCTTC.

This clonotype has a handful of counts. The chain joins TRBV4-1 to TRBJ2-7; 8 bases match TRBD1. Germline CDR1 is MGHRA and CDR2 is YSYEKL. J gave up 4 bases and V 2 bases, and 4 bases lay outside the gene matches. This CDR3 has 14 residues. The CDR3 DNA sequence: TGCGCCAGCAGCCAAATACAGGGGGAGTACGAGCAGTACTTC. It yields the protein CASSQIQGEYEQYF.

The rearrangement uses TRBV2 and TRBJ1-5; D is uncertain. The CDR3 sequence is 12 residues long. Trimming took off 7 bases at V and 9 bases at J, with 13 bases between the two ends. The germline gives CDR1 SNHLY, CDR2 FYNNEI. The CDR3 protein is CASMFVDGPQHF. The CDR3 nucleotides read TGTGCCAGCATGTTCGTTGATGGGCCCCAGCATTTT.

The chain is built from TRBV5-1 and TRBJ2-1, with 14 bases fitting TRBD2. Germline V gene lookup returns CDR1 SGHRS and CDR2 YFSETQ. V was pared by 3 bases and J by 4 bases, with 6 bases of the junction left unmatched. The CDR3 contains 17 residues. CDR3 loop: CASSWGLAGAGYNEQFF. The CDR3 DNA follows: TGCGCCAGCAGCTGGGGACTAGCGGGAGCCGGGTACAATGAGCAGTTCTTC.

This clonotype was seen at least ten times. CDR3 loop: CASSPRAGTDYNEQFF. The CDR3 nucleotides are TGCGCCAGCAGTCCAAGAGCCGGGACAGATTACAATGAGCAGTTCTTC. The chain uses TRBV10-1 and TRBJ2-1, with 7 bases aligning to TRBD1. Germline CDR1 is WNHNN and CDR2 is SYGVQD (reference sequence). Trimming took 5 bases from V and 4 from J; bases not matched to a gene: 11. The CDR3 is made up of 16 amino acids.

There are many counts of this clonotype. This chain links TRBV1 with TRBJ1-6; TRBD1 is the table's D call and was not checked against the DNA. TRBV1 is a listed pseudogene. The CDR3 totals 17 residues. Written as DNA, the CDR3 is TGCACCAGCAGCCAACCCGGGGGAAGCTCCTATAATTCACCCCTCCACTTT. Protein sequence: CTSSQPGGSSYNSPLHF.

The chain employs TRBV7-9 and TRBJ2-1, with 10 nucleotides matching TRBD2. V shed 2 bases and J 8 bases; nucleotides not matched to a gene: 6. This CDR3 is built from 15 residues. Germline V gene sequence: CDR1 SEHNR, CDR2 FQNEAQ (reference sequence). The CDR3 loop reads CASSLPSGRIYEQFF. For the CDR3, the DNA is TGTGCCAGCAGCTTACCTAGCGGGAGAATCTATGAGCAGTTCTTC.

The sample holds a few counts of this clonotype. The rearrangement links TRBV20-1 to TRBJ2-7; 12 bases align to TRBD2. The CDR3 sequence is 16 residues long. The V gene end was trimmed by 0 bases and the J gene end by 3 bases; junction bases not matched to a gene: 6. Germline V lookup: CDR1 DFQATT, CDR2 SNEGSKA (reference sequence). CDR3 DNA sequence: TGCAGTGCTAGAGATCCGACTAGCGGGAGCGTCTACGAGCAGTACTTC. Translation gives CSARDPTSGSVYEQYF.

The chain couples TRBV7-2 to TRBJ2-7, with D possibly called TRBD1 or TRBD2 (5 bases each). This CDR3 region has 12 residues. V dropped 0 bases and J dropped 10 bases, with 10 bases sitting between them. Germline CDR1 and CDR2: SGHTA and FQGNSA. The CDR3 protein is CASSLAWGPQYF. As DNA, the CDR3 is TGTGCCAGCAGCTTAGCGTGGGGACCACAGTACTTC. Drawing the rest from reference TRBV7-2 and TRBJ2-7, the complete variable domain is GAGVSQSPSNKVTEKGKDVELRCDPISGHTALYWYRQSLGQGLEFLIYFQGNSAPDKSGLPSDRFSAERTGGSVSTLTIQRTQQEDSAVYLCASSLAWGPQYFGPGTRLTVT.

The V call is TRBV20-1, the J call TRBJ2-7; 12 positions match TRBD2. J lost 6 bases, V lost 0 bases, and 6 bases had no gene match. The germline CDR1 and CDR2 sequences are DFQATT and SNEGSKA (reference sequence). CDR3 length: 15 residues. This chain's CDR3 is CSARDRLAGDGEQYF. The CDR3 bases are TGCAGTGCTAGAGATCGACTAGCGGGAGACGGCGAGCAGTACTTC.

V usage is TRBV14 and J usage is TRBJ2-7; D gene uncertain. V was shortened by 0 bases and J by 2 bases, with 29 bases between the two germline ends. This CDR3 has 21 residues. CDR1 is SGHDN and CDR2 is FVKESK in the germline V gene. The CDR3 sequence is CASSQDEFDSSVRSEPYEQYF. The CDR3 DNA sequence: TGTGCCAGCAGCCAAGATGAATTTGATTCTTCTGTGCGGTCGGAGCCCTACGAGCAGTACTTC.

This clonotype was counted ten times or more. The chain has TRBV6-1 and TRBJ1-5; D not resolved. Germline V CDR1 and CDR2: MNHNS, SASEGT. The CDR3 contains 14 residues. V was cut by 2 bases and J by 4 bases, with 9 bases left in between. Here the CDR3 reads CASSESSRNQPQHF. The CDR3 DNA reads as TGTGCCAGCAGTGAATCTTCGAGGAATCAGCCCCAGCATTTT.

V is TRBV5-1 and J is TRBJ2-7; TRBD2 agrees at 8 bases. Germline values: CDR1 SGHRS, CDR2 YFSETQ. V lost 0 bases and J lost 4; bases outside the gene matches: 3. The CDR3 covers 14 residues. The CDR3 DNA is TGCGCCAGCAGCTTGGTGTTAGCGGGGTACGAGCAGTACTTC. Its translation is CASSLVLAGYEQYF.

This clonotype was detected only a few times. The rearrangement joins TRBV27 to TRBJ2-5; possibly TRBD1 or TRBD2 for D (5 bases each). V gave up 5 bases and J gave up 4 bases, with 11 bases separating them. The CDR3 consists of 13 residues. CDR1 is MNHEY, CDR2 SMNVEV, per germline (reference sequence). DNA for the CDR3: TGTGCCAGCAGTATCCGGGGACGAGAGACCCAGTACTTC. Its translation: CASSIRGRETQYF.

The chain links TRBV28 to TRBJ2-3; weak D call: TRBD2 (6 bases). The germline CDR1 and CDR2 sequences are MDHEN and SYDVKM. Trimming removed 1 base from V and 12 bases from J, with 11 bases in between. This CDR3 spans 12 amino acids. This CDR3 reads CASSLSGRGQYF. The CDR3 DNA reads TGTGCCAGCAGTTTATCCGGGCGGGGCCAGTATTTT. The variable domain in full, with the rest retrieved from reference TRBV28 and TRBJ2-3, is DVKVTQSSRYLVKRTGEKVFLECVQDMDHENMFWYRQDPGLGLRLIYFSYDVKMKEKGDIPEGYSVSREKKERFSLILESASTNQTSMYLCASSLSGRGQYFGPGTRLTVL.

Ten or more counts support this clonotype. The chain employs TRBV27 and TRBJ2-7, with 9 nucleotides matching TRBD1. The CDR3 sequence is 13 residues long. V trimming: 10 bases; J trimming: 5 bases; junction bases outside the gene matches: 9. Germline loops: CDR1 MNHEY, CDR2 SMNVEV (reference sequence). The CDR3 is CAKPGQGFDEQYF. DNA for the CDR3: TGTGCCAAACCGGGACAGGGTTTCGACGAGCAGTACTTC.

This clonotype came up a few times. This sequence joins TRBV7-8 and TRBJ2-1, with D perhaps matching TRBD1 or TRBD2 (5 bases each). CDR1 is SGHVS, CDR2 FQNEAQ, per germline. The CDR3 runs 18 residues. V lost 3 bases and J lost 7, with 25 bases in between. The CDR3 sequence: CASSLRGLPRPPLNEQFF. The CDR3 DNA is TGTGCCAGCAGCTTGAGGGGCCTCCCCCGGCCGCCCTTGAATGAGCAGTTCTTC. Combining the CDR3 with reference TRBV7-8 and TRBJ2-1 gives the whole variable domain GAGVSQSPRYKVAKRGQDVALRCDPISGHVSLFWYQQALGQGPEFLTYFQNEAQLDKSGLPSDRFFAERPEGSVSTLKIQRTQQEDSAVYLCASSLRGLPRPPLNEQFFGPGTRLTVL.

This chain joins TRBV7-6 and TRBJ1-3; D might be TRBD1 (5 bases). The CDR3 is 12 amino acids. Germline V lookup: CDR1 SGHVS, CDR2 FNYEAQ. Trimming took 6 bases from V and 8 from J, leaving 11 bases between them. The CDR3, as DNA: TGTGCCAGCAGTGCAGGGTCACACACCATATATTTT. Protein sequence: CASSAGSHTIYF.

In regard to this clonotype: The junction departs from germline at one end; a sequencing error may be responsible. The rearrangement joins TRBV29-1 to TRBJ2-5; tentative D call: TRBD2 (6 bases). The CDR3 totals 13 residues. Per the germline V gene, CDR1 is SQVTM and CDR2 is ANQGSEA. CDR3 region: CSVGTGSGETQYF. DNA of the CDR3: TGTAGCGTTGGTACCGGGAGCGGAGAGACCCAGTACTTC. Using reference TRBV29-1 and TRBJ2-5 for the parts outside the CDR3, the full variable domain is SAVISQKPSRDICQRGTSLTIQCQVDSQVTMMFWYRQQPGQSLTLIATANQGSEATYESGFVIDKFPISRPNLTFSTLTVSNMSPEDSSIYLCSVGTGSGETQYFGPGTRLLVL.

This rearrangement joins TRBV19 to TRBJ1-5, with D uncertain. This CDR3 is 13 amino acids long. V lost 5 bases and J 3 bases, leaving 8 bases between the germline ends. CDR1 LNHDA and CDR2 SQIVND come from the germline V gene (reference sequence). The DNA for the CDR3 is TGTGCCAGTAGTCCGAGGGTCAATCAGCCCCAGCATTTT. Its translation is CASSPRVNQPQHF.

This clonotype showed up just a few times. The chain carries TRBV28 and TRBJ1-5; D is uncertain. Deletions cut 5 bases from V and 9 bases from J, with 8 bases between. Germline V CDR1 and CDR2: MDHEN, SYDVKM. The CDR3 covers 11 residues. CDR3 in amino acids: CASSQDRPQHF. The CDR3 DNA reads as TGTGCCAGCAGTCAAGATCGGCCCCAGCATTTT.

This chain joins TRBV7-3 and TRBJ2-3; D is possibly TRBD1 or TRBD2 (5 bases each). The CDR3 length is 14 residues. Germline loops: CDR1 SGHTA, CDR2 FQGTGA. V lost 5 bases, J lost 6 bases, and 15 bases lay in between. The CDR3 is CASSPFSWGDTQYF. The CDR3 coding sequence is TGTGCCAGCAGCCCTTTCTCTTGGGGGGATACGCAGTATTTT.

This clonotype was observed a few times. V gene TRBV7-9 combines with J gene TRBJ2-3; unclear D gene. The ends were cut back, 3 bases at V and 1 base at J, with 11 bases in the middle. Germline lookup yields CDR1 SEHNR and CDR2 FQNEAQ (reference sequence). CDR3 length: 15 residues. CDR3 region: CASSFQMSGTDTQYF. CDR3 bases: TGTGCCAGCAGCTTTCAAATGTCAGGCACAGATACGCAGTATTTT. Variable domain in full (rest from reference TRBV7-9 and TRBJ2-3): DTGVSQNPRHKITKRGQNVTFRCDPISEHNRLYWYRQTLGQGPEFLTYFQNEAQLEKSRLLSDRFSAERPKGSFSTLEIQRTEQGDSAMYLCASSFQMSGTDTQYFGPGTRLTVL.

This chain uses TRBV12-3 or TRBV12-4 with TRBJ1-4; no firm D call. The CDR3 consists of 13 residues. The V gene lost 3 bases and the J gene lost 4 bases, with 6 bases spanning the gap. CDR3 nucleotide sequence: TGTGCCAGCAGTTTGGATTTTAATGAAAAACTGTTTTTT. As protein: CASSLDFNEKLFF.

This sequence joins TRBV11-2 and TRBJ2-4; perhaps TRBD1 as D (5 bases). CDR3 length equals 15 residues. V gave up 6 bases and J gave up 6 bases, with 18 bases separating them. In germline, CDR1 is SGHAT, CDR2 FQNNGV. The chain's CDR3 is CASRKPGMSVNIQYF. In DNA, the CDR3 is TGTGCCAGCAGAAAACCAGGGATGAGTGTAAACATTCAGTACTTC.